Sequencing of this T cell receptor beta chain was carried out in a study of control samples from healthy donors and cancer patients. The method was immunoSEQ multiplex PCR; TCRdb's version includes in-frame clones alone and lacks a portion of them. This table has approximately 160,000 clones, approximately 90% appearing once. V was pared by 4 bases and J by 0 bases, with 6 bases between. This CDR3 region has 14 residues. In germline, CDR1 is ENHRY, CDR2 SYGVKD. About this clone: Other DNA variants within this sample encode the same CDR3.

Specimen: blood. The clonotype was recovered from a woman under 40 in good health. This chain joins TRBV10-3 and TRBJ1-4; no reliable D call. CDR3 in amino acids: CAISAGSTNEKLFF. The DNA of the CDR3 is TGTGCCATCAGTGCTGGCTCAACTAATGAAAAACTGTTTTTT.